The rows below give T cell receptor beta chains drawn from one sample of a study of cytomegalovirus exposure and HLA in healthy donors. Sequenced by immunoSEQ multiplex PCR; TCRdb stores in-frame clones only, minus some. The sample consists of more than 150,000 clones, around 80% of them appearing once. The specimen was PBMCs. These receptors came from a woman in her twenties or thirties in good health and CMV-seronegative. The CDR3 runs from the conserved cysteine through the conserved F or W. The D gene is left open where the match is weak. Clone sizes are given selectively: once, few, many, or a class where the clone is expanded.

>TRBJ2-5|-|TRBD2|TRBV4-2
TGTGCCAGCAGCCCAAGACTAGCGGGGGACCAAGAGACCCAGTACTTC
CASSPRLAGDQETQYF
>TRBJ1-2|-|-|TRBV5-6
TGTGCCAGCAGCCGTGGGGCCCCCTTCCCCTATGGCTACACCTTC
CASSRGAPFPYGYTF
>TRBJ1-4|-|-|TRBV5-1
TGCGCCAACACAGGGTCCTATAATGAAAAACTGTTTTTT
CANTGSYNEKLFF
>TRBJ2-7|-|TRBD2|TRBV2
TGTGCCAGCAGCCAAGGTCTAGCGGGGGCCCTCTACGAGCAGTACTTC
CASSQGLAGALYEQYF
>TRBJ2-5|-|-|TRBV5-1
TGCGCCAGCAGCGTCGAAGAGACCCAGTACTTC
CASSVEETQYF
>TRBJ2-3|-|TRBD2|TRBV5-1
TGCGCCAGCAGCGTCGGGGGGGCCGCAGATACGCAGTATTTT
CASSVGGAADTQYF
>TRBJ1-2|few|TRBD1|TRBV7-9
TGTGCCAGCAGCTTAGTGACAGGGCATGTTAACTATGGCTACACCTTC
CASSLVTGHVNYGYTF
>TRBJ2-1|-|TRBD1|TRBV2
TGTGCCAGCATGGTCTTGGGACAGGGTTGGAATGAGCAGTTCTTC
CASMVLGQGWNEQFF
>TRBJ2-2|-|-|TRBV7-9
TGTGCCAGCAGCTTACGACAGGTCGGTCCCGGGGAGCTGTTTTTT
CASSLRQVGPGELFF
>TRBJ1-5|-|-|TRBV2
TGTGCTAGCAGTGAAAACGGGATATTTCAGCCCCAGCATTTT
CASSENGIFQPQHF
>TRBJ2-7|once|TRBD1|TRBV12-5
TGTGCTAGTGGTTTGGGGACAGGGCCCTCCGAGCAGTACTTC
CASGLGTGPSEQYF
>TRBJ2-1|-|TRBD1|TRBV5-1
TGCGCCAGCAGCTTAGGGACAGGATACAATGAGCAGTTCTTC
CASSLGTGYNEQFF
>TRBJ2-1|-|TRBD1|TRBV19
TGTGCCAGTAGTATAGTGGGGACAGGGAACAATGAGCAGTTCTTC
CASSIVGTGNNEQFF
>TRBJ1-5|-|-|TRBV6-5
TGTGCCAGCAGATACGACAGCTCTCCAAATCAGCCCCAGCATTTT
CASRYDSSPNQPQHF
>TRBJ1-2|-|TRBD1|TRBV6-5
TGTGCCAGCAGTGCAGGGGGGCAGAACTATGGCTACACCTTC
CASSAGGQNYGYTF
>TRBJ2-5|-|TRBD1|TRBV7-8
TGTGCCAGCAGCTTATTAGGGACAGGGGTATCGCGGGAGACCCAGTACTTC
CASSLLGTGVSRETQYF
>TRBJ2-6|-|TRBD1|TRBV15
TGTGCCACCAGTACCCGGGACAGGGGTGGTGGGGCCAACGTCCTGACTTTC
CATSTRDRGGGANVLTF
>TRBJ2-5|few|TRBD2|TRBV6-6
TGTGCCAGCAGTTACTTCGGGACTAGCCGGCAAGAGACCCAGTACTTC
CASSYFGTSRQETQYF
>TRBJ2-5|-|-|TRBV21-1
TGTGCCAGCAGCAAAGTCGGGGGGCCAGTCCTCCTCCAAGAGACCCAGTACTTC
CASSKVGGPVLLQETQYF
>TRBJ2-7|-|-|TRBV19
TGTGCCAGTAGAGCGGCTGGCTCCTACGAGCAGTACTTC
CASRAAGSYEQYF
>TRBJ2-3|-|-|TRBV2
TGTGCCAGCAGTGTACGAGGAGATACGCAGTATTTT
CASSVRGDTQYF
>TRBJ2-7|-|TRBD1|TRBV4-1
TGCGCCAGCAGCCAAACCGGGACAGGAAGCTTTTACGAGCAGTACTTC
CASSQTGTGSFYEQYF
>TRBJ1-4|-|TRBD1|TRBV30
TGTGCCTGGAGCAGGGGGATTAATGAAAAACTGTTTTTT
CAWSRGINEKLFF
>TRBJ2-7|-|-|TRBV18
TGTGCCAGCTCACCCAATCCTACCTCCTACGAGCAGTACTTC
CASSPNPTSYEQYF
>TRBJ2-5|-|TRBD1|TRBV6-1
TGTGCCAGCAGTGGAGGGGGCCAGGAGACCCAGTACTTC
CASSGGGQETQYF
>TRBJ1-2|once|-|TRBV5-4
TGTGCCAGCAGCCCGACGAGGAGTAGCCAATATGGCTACACCTTC
CASSPTRSSQYGYTF
>TRBJ1-6|-|TRBD1|TRBV30
TGTGCCTGGAGTCAAACAGGGGCGGGATCACCCCTCCACTTT
CAWSQTGAGSPLHF
>TRBJ1-2|-|TRBD1|TRBV4-1
TGCGCCAGCAGCCAAGGACAGGGAGGTAACTATGGCTACACCTTC
CASSQGQGGNYGYTF
>TRBJ1-1|-|-|TRBV7-7
TGTGCCAGCAGCCCGCACCACGGGGACACTGAAGCTTTCTTT
CASSPHHGDTEAFF
>TRBJ1-6|-|-|TRBV19
TGTGCCAGTAGTATAGCCACGGGGGCCTATAATTCACCCCTCCACTTT
CASSIATGAYNSPLHF
>TRBJ1-5|once|-|TRBV6-5
TGTGCCAGCAGTTACTCGGGAGGGAGTCAGCCCCAGCATTTT
CASSYSGGSQPQHF
>TRBJ1-5|-|TRBD1|TRBV4-1
TGCGCCAGCAGCCAAGCGACAGGGAATCAGCCCCAGCATTTT
CASSQATGNQPQHF
>TRBJ2-7|-|TRBD2|TRBV7-2
TGTGCCAGCAGCTTAGGGGGGGGTGACAGTGCCTACGAGCAGTACTTC
CASSLGGGDSAYEQYF
>TRBJ2-7|-|TRBD1|TRBV5-1
TGCGCCAGCAGCTCCACCGGGACAGGGAGATACGAGCAGTACTTC
CASSSTGTGRYEQYF
>TRBJ1-6|-|TRBD1|TRBV15
TGTGCCACCAGCAGTAGGACAGGGGGGAATTCACCCCTCCACTTT
CATSSRTGGNSPLHF
>TRBJ2-5|-|-|TRBV5-1
TGCGCCAGCAGCTTGCAGGGGTCAGAGACCCAGTACTTC
CASSLQGSETQYF
>TRBJ2-3|-|-|TRBV29-1
TGCAGCCTCTCAGCCCAGGGGCCCACAGATACGCAGTATTTT
CSLSAQGPTDTQYF
>TRBJ2-3|once|-|TRBV5-1
TGCGCCAGCAGCTTGGGAACTAGCACAGATACGCAGTATTTT
CASSLGTSTDTQYF
>TRBJ2-7|-|TRBD2|TRBV30
TGTGCCTGGACCTCGACTAGCGGGGGCCCTTACGAGCAGTACTTC
CAWTSTSGGPYEQYF
>TRBJ2-1|-|TRBD2|TRBV7-9
TGTGCCAGCAGCTGGGGGACTAGCGGGGGGACTGAGCAGTTCTTC
CASSWGTSGGTEQFF
>TRBJ1-5|-|TRBD1|TRBV5-1
TGCGCCAGCAGCTTGGCCGGTGGACAGGCTCATCAGCCCCAGCATTTT
CASSLAGGQAHQPQHF
>TRBJ2-7|-|TRBD1|TRBV19
TGTGCCAGTAGTATGAGTGGGGACAGCCGACCAAGTGCAGGATACGAGCAGTACTTC
CASSMSGDSRPSAGYEQYF
>TRBJ1-2|-|TRBD1|TRBV5-1
TGCGCCAGCAGCCCGGACAGGGACTATGGCTACACCTTC
CASSPDRDYGYTF
>TRBJ2-7|-|-|TRBV10-3
TGTGCCATCAGTGAGCAGTCCTACGAGCAGTACTTC
CAISEQSYEQYF
>TRBJ2-1|-|-|TRBV6-4
TGTGCCAGCAGTGACGACAGTAACAATGAGCAGTTCTTC
CASSDDSNNEQFF
>TRBJ2-7|-|TRBD2|TRBV4-2
TGTGCCAGCAGCCAAGCGATTAGCGGGGGGATCGTGTACGAGCAGTACTTC
CASSQAISGGIVYEQYF
>TRBJ1-6|once|-|TRBV11-2
TGTGCCAGCAGCTTCAAGAGCTCCTATAATTCACCCCTCCACTTT
CASSFKSSYNSPLHF
>TRBJ1-5|-|-|TRBV19
TGTGCCAGTAGTATACGGTTCGGTATGTGGTCGGGGTTTCTTAGAAATCAGCCCCAGCATTTT
CASSIRFGMWSGFLRNQPQHF
>TRBJ2-5|-|-|TRBV30
TGTGCCTGGACTAGCGCGGAGACCCAGTACTTC
CAWTSAETQYF
>TRBJ2-3|once|TRBD2|TRBV7-2
TGTGCCAGCAGCTTAAGGCTAGCGGGGACAGATACGCAGTATTTT
CASSLRLAGTDTQYF
>TRBJ1-5|-|-|TRBV15
TGTGCCACCAGCAGAGTCAACCGGGACACCGATCAGCCCCAGCATTTT
CATSRVNRDTDQPQHF
>TRBJ2-7|-|-|TRBV10-2
TGCGCCAGCGATTTGGACGCGACGGGGTACGAGCAGTACTTC
CASDLDATGYEQYF
>TRBJ2-5|-|TRBD2|TRBV7-2
TGTGCCAGCAGCTTAGTGAAGACTAGCGGGGGGTACCAAGAGACCCAGTACTTC
CASSLVKTSGGYQETQYF
>TRBJ1-6|-|-|TRBV27
TGTGCCAGCAGTTTATATGGGGGCCCGAGCTCCTATAATTCACCCCTCCACTTT
CASSLYGGPSSYNSPLHF
>TRBJ2-5|-|TRBD2|TRBV11-2
TGTGCCAGCAGCCCCGGAGGTAGCGGGGGATTTGGCCAAGAGACCCAGTACTTC
CASSPGGSGGFGQETQYF